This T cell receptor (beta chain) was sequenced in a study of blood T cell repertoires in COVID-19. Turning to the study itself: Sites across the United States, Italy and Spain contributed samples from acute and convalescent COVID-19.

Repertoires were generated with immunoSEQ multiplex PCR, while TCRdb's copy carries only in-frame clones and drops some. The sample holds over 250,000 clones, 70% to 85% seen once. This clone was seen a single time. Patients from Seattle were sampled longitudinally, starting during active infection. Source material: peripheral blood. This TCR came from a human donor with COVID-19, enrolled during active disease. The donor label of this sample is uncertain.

Here the CDR3 DNA reads TGTGCCAGCAGTTTAGCGCAGGGTACGCAGTATTTT. Its translation: CASSLAQGTQYF. The chain links TRBV12-3 or TRBV12-4 to TRBJ2-3, with D maybe TRBD1 (5 bases). This CDR3 comprises 12 residues. Trimming shortened V by 0 bases and J by 8 bases, and 6 bases separated the two germline ends.